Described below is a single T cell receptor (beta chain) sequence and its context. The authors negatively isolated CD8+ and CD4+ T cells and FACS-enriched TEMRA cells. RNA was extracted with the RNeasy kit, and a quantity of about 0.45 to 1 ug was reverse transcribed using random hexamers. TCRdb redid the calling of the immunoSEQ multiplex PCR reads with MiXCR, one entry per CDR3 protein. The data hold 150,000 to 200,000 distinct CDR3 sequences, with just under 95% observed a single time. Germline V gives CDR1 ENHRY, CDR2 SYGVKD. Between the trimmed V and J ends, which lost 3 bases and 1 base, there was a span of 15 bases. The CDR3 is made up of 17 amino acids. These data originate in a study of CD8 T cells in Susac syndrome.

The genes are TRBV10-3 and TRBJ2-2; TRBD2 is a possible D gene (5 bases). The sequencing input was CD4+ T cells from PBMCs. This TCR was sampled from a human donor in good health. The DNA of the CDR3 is TGTGCCATCAGTGATGGGGAGAGGCAGGTGAACACCGGGGAGCTGTTTTTT. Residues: CAISDGERQVNTGELFF.